This TCR beta chain was identified during a study of blood T cell repertoires in COVID-19. Study in general: Acute and convalescent COVID-19 specimens originated in the United States, Italy and Spain.

Clones were sequenced by immunoSEQ multiplex PCR, and TCRdb holds only the in-frame ones, with some missing. The table has about 200,000 clones, 82% seen once. The CDR3 has 13 residues. V was pared by 0 bases and J by 6 bases, with 1 base of the junction left unmatched. From germline, CDR1 is LGHDT and CDR2 YNNKEL (reference sequence). Participant-given clinical history determined each cohort assignment. The sequence was obtained from a woman aged 55-69 years with acute COVID-19. The specimen sequenced was PBMCs or T cells enriched from blood (not recorded which). The V call is TRBV3-1 (or the pseudogene TRBV3-2), the J call TRBJ1-1, with 7 nucleotides matching TRBD1. DNA of the CDR3: TGTGCCAGCAGCCAAGAAGGGGGCTCTGAAGCTTTCTTT. Translation gives CASSQEGGSEAFF.